This TCR beta chain was captured by sequencing in a study of blood T cell repertoires in COVID-19. Overall study context: The United States, Italy and Spain supplied acute and convalescent COVID-19 samples. T cells, B-cell-depleted T cells, or PBMCs provided the cDNA or gDNA that served as material.

Source study methods: Estimates of nucleated cell counts were drawn from the amplification of reference gene primers. TCRdb keeps only in-frame clones here, not all; method: immunoSEQ multiplex PCR. V, J and clone size are those of that table, while D and trimming were read from the DNA. The table includes some 100,000 clones, under 80% detected once. Trimming cost V 1 base and J 0 bases, with 7 bases left between them. CDR1 MNHNY and CDR2 SVGAGI come from the germline V gene (reference sequence). The CDR3 runs to 15 residues. The sample taken for sequencing was peripheral blood. The chain recombines TRBV6-6 with TRBJ1-3, with a tentative D call TRBD1 (5 bases). The receptor was derived from a man over 45 with acute or convalescent COVID-19. CDR3 protein: CASSYWQGSGNTIYF. DNA of the CDR3: TGTGCCAGCAGTTACTGGCAGGGCTCTGGAAACACCATATATTTT.